This is a list of T cell receptor beta chains from one sample in a study of regulatory T cells in long-lasting Graves disease. TCRdb recomputed calls from the multiplex PCR reads with MiXCR, one row per CDR3 protein. The sample records about 460,000 distinct CDR3 sequences, around 15% being singletons. This sample was also put to use in a study of T cells in Graves' hyperthyroidism and ophthalmopathy.

Specimen: peripheral blood mononuclear cells (PBMCs), collected at new diagnosis, from a patient treated with antithyroid drugs. These receptors all stem from a woman aged 45-65 years with Graves disease. Both conserved end residues are part of each CDR3. Size is omitted from some rows. Given values are once, few, many or a class for expanded clones.

size	J	V	CDR3
NA	TRBJ2-7	TRBV4-1	CASSHTSGRTDEQYF
many	TRBJ1-4	TRBV3-1	CASSRTGATFLNEKLFF
NA	TRBJ1-5	TRBV2	CASSVEQGAHQPQHF
few	TRBJ2-3	TRBV29-1	CSVDGGLAGSSTDTQYF
many	TRBJ2-2	TRBV2	CASRPLSAGANTGELFF
NA	TRBJ2-7	TRBV12-3/TRBV12-4	CASSITPGLSYEQYF
many	TRBJ2-3	TRBV7-9	CASSPRELVDTQYF
many	TRBJ2-1	TRBV28	CASSWDGAYNEQFF
many	TRBJ2-1	TRBV6-1	CASSRGGTSGSRDEQFF
NA	TRBJ2-7	TRBV5-1	CASSSAPGVSYEQYF
many	TRBJ2-3	TRBV4-1	CASSQEDSRNTQYF
many	TRBJ2-5	TRBV20-1	CSARPGLAEETQYF
few	TRBJ2-7	TRBV5-6	CASSLETLSYEQYF
NA	TRBJ2-5	TRBV12-5	CASGLEGGAGETQYF
many	TRBJ2-2	TRBV7-7	CASSRHKNTGELFF
NA	TRBJ2-7	TRBV20-1	CSARASGSVHEQYF
many	TRBJ2-5	TRBV7-9	CASSSNREETQYF
NA	TRBJ2-7	TRBV18	CASSQNRESYEQYF
NA	TRBJ2-1	TRBV25-1	CASTNPGPSHNEQFF
NA	TRBJ2-2	TRBV6-1	CASSVGGWGSGELFF
NA	TRBJ1-2	TRBV5-4	CASSSKDRGFYGYTF
NA	TRBJ2-1	TRBV20-1	CSANPGTSGRPNEQFF
NA	TRBJ1-1	TRBV30	CAWSVTGSNTEAFF
once	TRBJ2-4	TRBV10-3	CAISDSLGGGDIQYF
NA	TRBJ1-5	TRBV20-1	CSARDEGTSSNQPQHF
many	TRBJ1-2	TRBV6-5	CASSYWAGNNYGYTF
few	TRBJ2-3	TRBV4-2	CASSQEVRLYTDTQYF
NA	TRBJ2-3	TRBV4-1	CASSRGLARTDTQYF
many	TRBJ2-1	TRBV5-1	CASSSGGRVSEQFF